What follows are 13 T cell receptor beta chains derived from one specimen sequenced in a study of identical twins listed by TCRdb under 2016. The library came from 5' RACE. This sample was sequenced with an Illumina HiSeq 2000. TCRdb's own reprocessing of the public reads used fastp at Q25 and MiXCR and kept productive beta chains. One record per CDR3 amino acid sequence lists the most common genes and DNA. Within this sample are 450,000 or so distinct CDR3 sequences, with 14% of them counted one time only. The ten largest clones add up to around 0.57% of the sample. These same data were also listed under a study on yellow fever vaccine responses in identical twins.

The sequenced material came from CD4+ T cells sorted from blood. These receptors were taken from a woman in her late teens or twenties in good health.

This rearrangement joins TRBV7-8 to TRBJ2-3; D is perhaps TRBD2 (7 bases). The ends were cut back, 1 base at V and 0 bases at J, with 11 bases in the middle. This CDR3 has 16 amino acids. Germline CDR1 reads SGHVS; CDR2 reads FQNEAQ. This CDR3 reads CASSLEPGGSTDTQYF. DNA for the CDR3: TGTGCCAGCAGCTTAGAACCGGGGGGCAGCACAGATACGCAGTATTTT.

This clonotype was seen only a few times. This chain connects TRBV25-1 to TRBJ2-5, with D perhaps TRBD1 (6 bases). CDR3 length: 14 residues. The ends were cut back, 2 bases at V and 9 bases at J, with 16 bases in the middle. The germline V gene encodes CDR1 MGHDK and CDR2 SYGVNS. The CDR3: CASSEQTGPGSQYF. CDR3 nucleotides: TGTGCCAGCAGTGAACAAACAGGGCCCGGATCCCAGTACTTC.

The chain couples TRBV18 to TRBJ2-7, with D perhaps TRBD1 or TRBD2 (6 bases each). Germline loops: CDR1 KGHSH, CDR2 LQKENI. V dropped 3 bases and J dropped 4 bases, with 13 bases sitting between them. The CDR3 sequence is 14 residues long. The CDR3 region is CASSPQEGGYEQYF. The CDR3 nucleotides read TGTGCCAGCTCACCGCAGGAGGGGGGTTACGAGCAGTACTTC.

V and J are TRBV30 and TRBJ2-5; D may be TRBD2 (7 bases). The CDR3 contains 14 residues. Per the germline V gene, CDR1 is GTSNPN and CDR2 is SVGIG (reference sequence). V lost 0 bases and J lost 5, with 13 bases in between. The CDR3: CAWSVKGGGETQYF. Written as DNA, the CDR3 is TGTGCCTGGAGTGTTAAAGGGGGGGGGGAGACCCAGTACTTC.

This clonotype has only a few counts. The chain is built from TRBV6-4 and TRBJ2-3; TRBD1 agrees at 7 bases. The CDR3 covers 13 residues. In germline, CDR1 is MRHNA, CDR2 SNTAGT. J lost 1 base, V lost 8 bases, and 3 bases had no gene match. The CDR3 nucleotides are TGTGCCAGCCAACAGGGGCGCACAGATACGCAGTATTTT. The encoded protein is CASQQGRTDTQYF.

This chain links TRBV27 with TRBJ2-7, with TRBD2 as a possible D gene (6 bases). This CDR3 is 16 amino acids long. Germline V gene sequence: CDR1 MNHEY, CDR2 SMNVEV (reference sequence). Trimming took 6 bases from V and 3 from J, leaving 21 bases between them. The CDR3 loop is CASSQTPSVRGYEQYF. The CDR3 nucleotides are TGTGCCAGCAGCCAGACGCCTAGCGTGCGCGGCTACGAGCAGTACTTC.

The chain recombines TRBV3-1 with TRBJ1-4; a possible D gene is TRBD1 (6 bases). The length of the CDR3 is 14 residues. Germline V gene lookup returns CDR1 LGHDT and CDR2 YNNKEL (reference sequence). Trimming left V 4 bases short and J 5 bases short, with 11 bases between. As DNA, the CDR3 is TGTGCCAGCAGCCGCCAAGGGGGGAATGAAAAACTGTTTTTT. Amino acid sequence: CASSRQGGNEKLFF.

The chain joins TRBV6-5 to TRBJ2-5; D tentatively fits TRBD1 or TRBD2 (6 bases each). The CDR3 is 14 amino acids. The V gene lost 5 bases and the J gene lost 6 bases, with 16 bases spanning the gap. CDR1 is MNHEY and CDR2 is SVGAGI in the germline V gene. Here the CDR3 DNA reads TGTGCCAGCAGTCTACAGGGAGGATTACAGACCCAGTACTTC. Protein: CASSLQGGLQTQYF.

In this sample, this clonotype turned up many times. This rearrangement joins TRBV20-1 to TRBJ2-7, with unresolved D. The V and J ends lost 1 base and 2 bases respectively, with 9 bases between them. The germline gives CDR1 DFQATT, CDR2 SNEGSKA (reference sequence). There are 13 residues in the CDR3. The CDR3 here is CSARGPKAYEQYF. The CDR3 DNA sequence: TGCAGTGCTAGAGGTCCCAAAGCCTACGAGCAGTACTTC.

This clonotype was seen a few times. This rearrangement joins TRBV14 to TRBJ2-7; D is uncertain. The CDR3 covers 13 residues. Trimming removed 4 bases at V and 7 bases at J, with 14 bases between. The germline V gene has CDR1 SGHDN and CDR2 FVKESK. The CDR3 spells CASSPSVHGEQYF. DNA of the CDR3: TGTGCCAGCAGCCCCAGTGTCCACGGAGAGCAGTACTTC.

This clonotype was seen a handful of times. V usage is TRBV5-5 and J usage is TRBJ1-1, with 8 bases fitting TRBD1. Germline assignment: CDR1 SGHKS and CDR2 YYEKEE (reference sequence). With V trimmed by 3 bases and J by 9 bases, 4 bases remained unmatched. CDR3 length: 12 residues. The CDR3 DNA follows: TGTGCCAGCAGCTCCAGACAGGGGAAAGCTTTCTTT. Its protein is CASSSRQGKAFF.

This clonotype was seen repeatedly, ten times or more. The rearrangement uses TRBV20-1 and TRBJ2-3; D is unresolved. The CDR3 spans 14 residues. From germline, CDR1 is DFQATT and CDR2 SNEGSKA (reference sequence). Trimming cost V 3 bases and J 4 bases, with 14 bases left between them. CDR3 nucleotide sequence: TGCAGTGCTAGCCTCTCGATCGCGGCAGATACGCAGTATTTT. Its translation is CSASLSIAADTQYF.

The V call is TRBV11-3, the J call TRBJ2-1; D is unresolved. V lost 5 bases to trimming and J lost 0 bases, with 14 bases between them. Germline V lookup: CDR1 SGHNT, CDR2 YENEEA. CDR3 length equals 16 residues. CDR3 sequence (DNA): TGTGCCAGCAGCCGGTCGCAGGCCAGCTCCTACAATGAGCAGTTCTTC. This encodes CASSRSQASSYNEQFF.